This T cell receptor (beta chain) was found in a study of CD8 T cells in Susac syndrome. TCR beta sequencing covered blood CD8+ and CD4+ T cells. Each multiple sclerosis control was a treatment-naive patient with relapsing-remitting disease that was either stable or active. J was trimmed by 13 bases and V by 0 bases; bases with no gene match: 1. The CDR3 totals 13 residues. This clonotype was seen a single time. Random hexamers served to reverse transcribe roughly 0.45 to 1 ug RNA. The immunoSEQ assay covered 54 Vbeta and 13 Jbeta segments for CDR3. One entry per CDR3 protein, called by TCRdb with MiXCR from the immunoSEQ multiplex PCR reads. The table includes approximately 80,000 distinct CDR3 sequences, around 90% detected once.

The clonotype was recovered from a human donor with multiple sclerosis. The sequenced sample was CD8+ T cells from PBMCs. V is TRBV23-1 and J is TRBJ1-6, with 9 nucleotides matching TRBD1. TRBV23-1 is flagged as an ORF with uncertain function. The CDR3 region is CASSQSGTGPLHF. The CDR3 nucleotides read TGCGCCAGCAGTCAATCCGGGACAGGGCCCCTCCACTTT.